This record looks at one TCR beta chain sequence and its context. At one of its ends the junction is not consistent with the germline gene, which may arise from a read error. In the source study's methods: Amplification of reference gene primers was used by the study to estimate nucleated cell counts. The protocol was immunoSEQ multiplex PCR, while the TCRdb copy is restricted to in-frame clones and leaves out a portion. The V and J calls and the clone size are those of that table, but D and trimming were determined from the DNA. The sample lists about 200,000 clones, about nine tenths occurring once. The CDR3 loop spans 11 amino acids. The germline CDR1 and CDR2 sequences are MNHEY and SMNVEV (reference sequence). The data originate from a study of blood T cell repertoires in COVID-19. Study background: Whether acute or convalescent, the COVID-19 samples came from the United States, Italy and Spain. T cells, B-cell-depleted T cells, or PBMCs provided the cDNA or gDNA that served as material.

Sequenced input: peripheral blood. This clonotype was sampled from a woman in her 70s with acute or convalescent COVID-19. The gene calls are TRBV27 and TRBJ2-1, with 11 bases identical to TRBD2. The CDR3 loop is CASRLAGVLIF. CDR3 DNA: TGTGCCAGCAGACTAGCGGGAGTGTTGATCTTC.